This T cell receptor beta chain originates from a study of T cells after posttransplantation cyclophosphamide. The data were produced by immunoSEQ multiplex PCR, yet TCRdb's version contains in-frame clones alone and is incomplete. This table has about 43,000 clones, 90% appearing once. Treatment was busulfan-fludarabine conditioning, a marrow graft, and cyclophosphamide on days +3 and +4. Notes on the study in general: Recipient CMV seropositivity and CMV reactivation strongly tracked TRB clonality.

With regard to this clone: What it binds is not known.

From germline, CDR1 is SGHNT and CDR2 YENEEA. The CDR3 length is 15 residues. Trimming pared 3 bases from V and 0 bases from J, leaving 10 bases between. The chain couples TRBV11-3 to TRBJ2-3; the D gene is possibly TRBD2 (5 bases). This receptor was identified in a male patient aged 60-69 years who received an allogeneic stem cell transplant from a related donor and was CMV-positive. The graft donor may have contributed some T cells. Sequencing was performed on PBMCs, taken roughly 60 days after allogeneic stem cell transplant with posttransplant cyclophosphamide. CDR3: CASSLGSLSTDTQYF. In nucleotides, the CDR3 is TGTGCCAGCAGCTTGGGGAGTCTTAGCACAGATACGCAGTATTTT.